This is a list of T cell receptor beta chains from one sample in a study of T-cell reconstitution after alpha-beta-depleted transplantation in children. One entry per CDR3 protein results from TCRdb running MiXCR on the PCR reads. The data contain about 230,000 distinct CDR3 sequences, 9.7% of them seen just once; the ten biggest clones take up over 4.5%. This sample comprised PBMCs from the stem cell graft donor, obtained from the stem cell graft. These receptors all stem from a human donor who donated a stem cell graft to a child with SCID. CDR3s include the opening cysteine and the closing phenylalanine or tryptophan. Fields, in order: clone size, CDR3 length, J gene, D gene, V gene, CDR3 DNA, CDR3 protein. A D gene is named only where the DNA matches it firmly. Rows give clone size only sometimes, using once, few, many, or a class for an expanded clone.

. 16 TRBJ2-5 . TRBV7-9 TGTGCCAGCTCGGGGGTCGGAGGGGGACTTCGCGGGACCCAGTACTTC CASSGVGGGLRGTQYF
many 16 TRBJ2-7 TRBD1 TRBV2 TGTGCCAGCAGTGAATCTCGGGACAGGTCCTCCTACGAGCAGTACTTC CASSESRDRSSYEQYF
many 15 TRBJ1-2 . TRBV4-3 TGCGCCAGCAGCCAAGAAAGGGAAGGGGCTTATGGCTACACCTTC CASSQEREGAYGYTF
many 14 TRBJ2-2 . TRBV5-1 TGCGCCAGCAGCGGGGGACAGAACACCGGGGAGCTGTTTTTT CASSGGQNTGELFF
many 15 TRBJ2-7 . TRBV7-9 TGTGCCAGCAGCTCCACATTAATACGTCCCTACGAGCAGTACTTC CASSSTLIRPYEQYF
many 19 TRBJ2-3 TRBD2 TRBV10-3 TGTGCCATCAGTGATTTCTTCGGGACTAGCGGGCACGGCACAGATACGCAGTATTTT CAISDFFGTSGHGTDTQYF
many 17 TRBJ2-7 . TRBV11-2 TGTGCCAGCAGCTTAGATGGGGTAGAGGTTGGCTCCTACGAGCAGTACTTC CASSLDGVEVGSYEQYF
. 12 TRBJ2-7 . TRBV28 TGTGCCAGCAGTTTAAGGGGGTACCAGCAGTACTTC CASSLRGYQQYF
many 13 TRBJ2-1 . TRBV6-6 TGTGCCAGCAGTTCACAGGGTTACAATGAGCAGTTCTTC CASSSQGYNEQFF
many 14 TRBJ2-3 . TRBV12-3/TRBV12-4 TGTGCCAGCAGATATAGTGGTTGGACAGATACGCAGTATTTT CASRYSGWTDTQYF
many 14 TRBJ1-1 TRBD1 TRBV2 TGTGCCAGCAGTGTTTCGGGACAGCGCACTGAAGCTTTCTTT CASSVSGQRTEAFF
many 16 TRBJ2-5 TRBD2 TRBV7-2 TGTGCCAGCAGCCCGAGGACTAGCGGGTTCCAAGAGACCCAGTACTTC CASSPRTSGFQETQYF
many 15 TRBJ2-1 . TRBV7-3 TGTGCCAGCAGCTTAAGCGCGGGGGCTTCTAGTGAGCAGTTCTTC CASSLSAGASSEQFF
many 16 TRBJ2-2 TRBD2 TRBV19 TGTGCCAGTATGAGGAGACTAGCGGGGAACACCGGGGAGCTGTTTTTT CASMRRLAGNTGELFF
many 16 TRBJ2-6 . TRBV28 TGTGCCAGCAGTTTTTACGGGTACTCTGGGGCCAACGTCCTGACTTTC CASSFYGYSGANVLTF
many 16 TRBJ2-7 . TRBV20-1 TGCAGTGCTAGCACCTTCTTACAGGGAAAAGAAGGCGAGCAGTACTTC CSASTFLQGKEGEQYF
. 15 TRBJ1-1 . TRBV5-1 TGCGCCAGCAGCTTGGGGGGAACCTTGACCACCGAAGCTTTCTTT CASSLGGTLTTEAFF
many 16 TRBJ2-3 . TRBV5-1 TGCGCCAGCAGCTTGGAGAGAGGGATTAGGACAGATACGCAGTATTTT CASSLERGIRTDTQYF
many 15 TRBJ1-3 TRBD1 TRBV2 TGTGCCAGCAGGCTACAGGGGGCGACTGGAAACACCATATATTTT CASRLQGATGNTIYF
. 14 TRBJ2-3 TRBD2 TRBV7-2 TGTGCCAGCAGCTCCCCCGGGGGGGCAGAGACGCAGTATTTT CASSSPGGAETQYF
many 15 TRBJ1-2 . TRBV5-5 TGTGCCAGCAGCTTGTTGGAGGGGGAGGCCTATGGCTACACCTTC CASSLLEGEAYGYTF
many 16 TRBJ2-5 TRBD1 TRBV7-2 TGTGCCAGCAGCTTGTTCGGACAGGCGATCCAAGAGACCCAGTACTTC CASSLFGQAIQETQYF
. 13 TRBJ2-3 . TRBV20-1 TGCAGTGCTACGGACGGCCGCACAGATACGCAGTATTTT CSATDGRTDTQYF
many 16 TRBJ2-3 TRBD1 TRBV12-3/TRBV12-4 TGTGCCAGCAGAATTTCCGGGACAGGATTCCCAGATACGCAGTATTTT CASRISGTGFPDTQYF
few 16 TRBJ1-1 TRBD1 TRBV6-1 TGTGCCAGCACCCACGGGACAGCCCGTTTCGAAGGGGAAGCTTTCTTT CASTHGTARFEGEAFF
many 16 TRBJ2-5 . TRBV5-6 TGTGCCAGCAGCTCTAAAATCAGACTGGAGCAAGAGACCCAGTACTTC CASSSKIRLEQETQYF
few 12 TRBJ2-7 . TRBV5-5 TGTGCCAGCGACATAGGCTCTAACGAGCAGTACTTC CASDIGSNEQYF
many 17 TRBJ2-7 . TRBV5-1 TGCGCCAGCAGCTTGGTTATCAGGGGCGGGGACTCCTACGAGCAGTACTTC CASSLVIRGGDSYEQYF
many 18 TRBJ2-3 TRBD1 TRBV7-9 TGTGCCAGCAGCTTCCCCGGACAGGGGGCAAGTCTGTCAGATACGCAGTATTTT CASSFPGQGASLSDTQYF
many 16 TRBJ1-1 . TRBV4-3 TGCGCCAGCAGCCAAGATCTTGGCACGGCCTTCCCTGAAGCTTTCTTT CASSQDLGTAFPEAFF
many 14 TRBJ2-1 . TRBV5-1 TGCGCCAGCAGCCGTTTACAGGGTAGGAATGAGCAGTTCTTC CASSRLQGRNEQFF
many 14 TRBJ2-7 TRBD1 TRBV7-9 TGTGCCAGCAGCACGCCCGGGACAGGAATCGAGCAGTACTTC CASSTPGTGIEQYF
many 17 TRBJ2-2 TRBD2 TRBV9 TGTGCCAGCAGCGTACTGTCAGCGGGGATTACCACCGGGGAGCTGTTTTTT CASSVLSAGITTGELFF
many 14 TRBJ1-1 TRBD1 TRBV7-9 TGTGCCAGCAGCAGCGGCGAGGGGGCCCTTAGGGTTTTCTTT CASSSGEGALRVFF
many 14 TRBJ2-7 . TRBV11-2 TGTGCCAGCAGCTTAGGGGCAATCGGTTACGAGCAGTACTTC CASSLGAIGYEQYF
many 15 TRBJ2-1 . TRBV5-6 TGTGCCAGCAGCCTAGAGGGGCGAGGCTACAATGAGCAGTTCTTC CASSLEGRGYNEQFF
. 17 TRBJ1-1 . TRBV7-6 TGTGCCAGCAGCTTAGGATCATGGTGCAGGACGAACACTGAAGCTTTCTTT CASSLGSWCRTNTEAFF
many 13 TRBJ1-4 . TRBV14 TGTGCCAGCAGCCGGGCAGCTAATGAAAAACTGTTTTTT CASSRAANEKLFF